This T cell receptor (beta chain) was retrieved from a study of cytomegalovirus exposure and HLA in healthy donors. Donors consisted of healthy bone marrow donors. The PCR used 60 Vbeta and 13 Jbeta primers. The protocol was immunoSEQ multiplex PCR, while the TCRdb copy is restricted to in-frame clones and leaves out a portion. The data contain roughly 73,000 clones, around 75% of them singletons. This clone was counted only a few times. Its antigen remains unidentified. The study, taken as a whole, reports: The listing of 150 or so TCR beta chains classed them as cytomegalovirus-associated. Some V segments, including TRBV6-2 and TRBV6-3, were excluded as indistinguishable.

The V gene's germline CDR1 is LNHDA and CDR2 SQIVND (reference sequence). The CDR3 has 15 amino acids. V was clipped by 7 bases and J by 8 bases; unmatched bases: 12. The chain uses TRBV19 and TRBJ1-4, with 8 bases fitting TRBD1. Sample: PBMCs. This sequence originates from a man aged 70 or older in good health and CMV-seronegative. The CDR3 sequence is CASISRTGGREKLFF. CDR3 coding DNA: TGTGCCAGTATTTCCCGAACAGGGGGTCGGGAAAAACTGTTTTTT.